This T cell receptor (beta chain) was captured in a study of human versus mouse CDR3 diversity and MHC coevolution (dated by TCRdb to about 2017). For context, the study as a whole: According to reports, the immunoSEQ assay detects one in 200,000 T cells and minimizes multiplex PCR amplification bias. As a reference point for TCR selection on multiple MHC II alleles, the study used human naive CD4 T cell repertoires and compared them against human-TCR-locus transgenic mice that have a single MHC II. Three healthy volunteer blood donors made up the human cohort, with one aged 30 to 40, one aged 40 to 50 and one aged 60 to 70 at collection. Across mouse and human samples, each sample had between about 0.6 x 10^7 and 1.7 x 10^7 valid reads.

The QIAGEN blood and tissue kit was used to extract genomic DNA from sorted cells, and the DNA was quantified on a NanoDrop 1000. The immunoSEQ platform deep sequenced and quantified TCR alpha and beta chains by multiplex PCR of genomic DNA. The source study handled its data this way. IMGT gene and region definitions were used for annotation of the TCR sequences. Out-of-frame rearrangements served as a stand-in for the preselection repertoire and were compared with in-frame clonotypes. The iCHAO1 estimator provided with the immunoSEQ platform was used to estimate repertoire size. A Gini index based on the Lorenz curve was applied to in-frame amino acid clonotypes to measure clonal inequality. The intersect function of the R package tcR was used to count shared clonotypes, and the Jaccard index was used to score similarity. Principal component analysis of V, J and V-J usage frequencies was run with the R prcomp function without normalization. TCRdb retrieved this table from immuneACCESS and kept in-frame rearrangements only. Not all clones are present; in checked studies, unresolved V genes account for under half, and no reason is known for the remainder. V and J calls and clone size come straight from that table; D and trimming were deduced from the DNA. This sample has just under 60,000 clones in its table, and about 93% of those were observed once. The ten biggest clones cover under 20% of the sample.

V loses 7 bases of germline sequence and J loses 5 bases, and the interval between the two ends is 12 bases. The germline V gene provides CDR1 MNHEY and CDR2 SVGAGI. Reading from cysteine to phenylalanine, the CDR3 counts 14 amino acids. The read is trimmed to its CDR3 DNA, 42 bases read in frame from base 1. Overall study results and their limits: Because human T cells were selected on six MHC II alleles, repertoire diversity was not considered directly comparable between humans and mice. On average, humans had more CDR3 deletions and insertions than mice, indicating greater exonuclease and TdT activity. The lowest clonal inequality scores among all compared groups were observed in most of the three human donors. iCHAO1 estimates gave humans the largest TCR beta repertoire, around 1.5 million clonotypes, attributed likely to selection by multiple MHC II molecules.

For this clone: What this receptor recognizes is not known. It has no much larger one-base neighbor in the sample; base qualities were not kept.

Fluorescence-activated cell sorting was used to pull naive CD4 T cells, meaning cells that were CD45RO-negative and CD62L-positive, out of the PBMCs. Around 50 ml of fresh peripheral blood was drawn per donor, and PBMCs were isolated by Ficoll density centrifugation. All samples were sorted on a FACSAria III instrument and reached purity above 90%. Sequencing used naive CD4+ T cells from blood. The sample's cell subset or site label, decoded: CD45RO-negative CD62L-positive naive CD4 T cells. The sequence was collected from a person between 55 and 69 years old in good health. The chain couples TRBV6-5 to TRBJ1-6, with no confident D gene call. The DNA is TGTGCCAGCAAGAGGCAGTCCAATAATTCACCCCTCCACTTT. Its amino acids are CASKRQSNNSPLHF.